This T cell receptor beta chain was found in a study of blood T cell repertoires in COVID-19. Study background: T cells, B-cell-depleted T cells, or PBMCs provided the cDNA or gDNA that served as material.

Germline V gene lookup returns CDR1 SEHNR and CDR2 FQNEAQ (reference sequence). The CDR3 contains 16 residues. Trimming took 1 base from V and 2 from J; bases not matched to a gene: 6. Data came from immunoSEQ multiplex PCR; TCRdb stores just in-frame clones and leaves some out. Among roughly 50,000 clones, more than 85% were seen once, and the ten largest hold 6.5%. This clone was seen a single time. V is TRBV7-9 and J is TRBJ2-3, with 7 bases that match TRBD2. This receptor was obtained from a man aged 50 to 59 with active COVID-19. The sequenced sample was peripheral blood. In DNA, the CDR3 is TGTGCCAGCAGCTTAGGACTAGCAAACCCCACAGATACGCAGTATTTT. Translated: CASSLGLANPTDTQYF. The whole variable domain, filled in from reference TRBV7-9 and TRBJ2-3, reads DTGVSQNPRHKITKRGQNVTFRCDPISEHNRLYWYRQTLGQGPEFLTYFQNEAQLEKSRLLSDRFSAERPKGSFSTLEIQRTEQGDSAMYLCASSLGLANPTDTQYFGPGTRLTVL.